The subject of this entry is one TCR beta chain. The CDR3 is made up of 13 amino acids. The germline V gene has CDR1 MNHEY and CDR2 SVGAGI. The germline V and J ends were trimmed by 6 bases and 0 bases, with 8 bases remaining between them. These data come from a study of cytotoxic CD8 clonotypes in ibrutinib-treated CLL. Whole-study context: Across the patients, approximately 12 were relapsed/refractory, about 15 treatment-naive and about 18 IGHV unmutated.

The table came from immunoSEQ multiplex PCR; TCRdb's copy has only in-frame clones and leaves some out. The sample lists some 140,000 clones, under 95% occurring once. This clonotype was obtained from a human donor with chronic lymphocytic leukemia. Sequences were derived from PBMCs, sampled after 12 months of ibrutinib treatment. The chain joins TRBV6-5 to TRBJ1-1; D is uncertain. The CDR3 loop reads CASRGLMNTEAFF. Written as DNA, the CDR3 is TGTGCCAGCAGGGGGTTGATGAACACTGAAGCTTTCTTT.